Listed below are T cell receptor beta chains from one sample, sequenced in a study of cytomegalovirus exposure and HLA in healthy donors. Only in-frame clones appear in the TCRdb table, and some are missing; sequencing was by immunoSEQ multiplex PCR. This sample has roughly 130,000 clones; roughly 78% occur once, and the top ten carry under 3.5%. Sequenced input: PBMCs. These receptors all stem from a male donor in good health and CMV-seronegative. CDR3s include the opening cysteine and the closing phenylalanine or tryptophan. A D gene is named only where the DNA matches it firmly. Size is stated for part of the rows, as once, few or many counts, or as a class when the clone is expanded.

size	J	V	D	CDR3	DNA
.	TRBJ1-1	TRBV6-6	TRBD1	CASSSGQGGTEAFF	TGTGCCAGCAGTTCGGGACAGGGGGGCACTGAAGCTTTCTTT
.	TRBJ2-7	TRBV6-5	TRBD2	CASSRPGLPSYEQYF	TGTGCCAGCAGTCGACCGGGACTACCATCCTACGAGCAGTACTTC
.	TRBJ2-2	TRBV30	TRBD1	CACSDRGITGELFF	TGTGCCTGTAGTGACAGGGGGATAACCGGGGAGCTGTTTTTT
many	TRBJ2-7	TRBV5-1	TRBD1	CASSFPEGQGAHEQYF	TGCGCCAGCAGTTTTCCGGAGGGACAGGGGGCCCACGAGCAGTACTTC
.	TRBJ2-7	TRBV7-9	TRBD2	CSSSLGRGEQYF	TGTTCCAGCAGCTTAGGGAGGGGCGAGCAGTACTTC
.	TRBJ2-1	TRBV4-1	TRBD2	CASSQLAGGFNEQFF	TGCGCCAGCAGCCAACTAGCGGGAGGGTTTAATGAGCAGTTCTTC
few	TRBJ1-1	TRBV2	.	CASILDRVMNTEAFF	.
.	TRBJ1-2	TRBV28	TRBD1	CASRPLRDRALGYTF	TGTGCCAGCCGCCCCCTCCGGGACAGGGCCCTAGGCTACACCTTC
.	TRBJ2-1	TRBV4-2	TRBD2	CASSQVGTSHNEQFF	TGTGCCAGCAGCCAAGTAGGGACTAGTCACAATGAGCAGTTCTTC
.	TRBJ1-6	TRBV4-2	.	CASSQGPQSPLHF	TGTGCCAGCAGCCAGGGGCCTCAGTCACCCCTCCACTTT
.	TRBJ2-4	TRBV7-2	.	CASSLLPGTGGKNIQYF	TGTGCCAGCAGCCTCTTGCCAGGGACCGGGGGCAAAAACATTCAGTACTTC
.	TRBJ1-2	TRBV27	.	CASSSTGYGYTF	TGTGCCAGCAGTTCCACAGGGTATGGCTACACCTTC
.	TRBJ1-5	TRBV5-1	TRBD1	CASRADRGSNQPQHF	TGCGCCAGCAGGGCTGACAGGGGGAGCAATCAGCCCCAGCATTTT
.	TRBJ2-3	TRBV6-5	TRBD1	CASSRDRATDTQYF	TGTGCCAGCAGTCGGGACAGGGCGACAGATACGCAGTATTTT
once	TRBJ2-7	TRBV7-2	.	CASSLGHHNAYEQYF	TGTGCCAGCAGCTTAGGACACCACAACGCCTACGAGCAGTACTTC
.	TRBJ1-4	TRBV6-6	TRBD1	CASKYRGREKLFF	TGTGCCAGCAAATACAGGGGGCGCGAAAAACTGTTTTTT
few	TRBJ2-5	TRBV11-2	TRBD2	CASSLGSGGYQETQYF	TGTGCCAGCAGCTTAGGAAGCGGGGGATACCAAGAGACCCAGTACTTC
.	TRBJ1-5	TRBV2	.	CASSQTSDHGPGYSNQPQHF	TGTGCCAGCAGTCAAACCTCGGACCATGGACCAGGGTATAGCAATCAGCCCCAGCATTTT
.	TRBJ1-1	TRBV18	TRBD1	CASSLKTGEGTEAFF	TGTGCCAGCTCACTAAAGACAGGGGAAGGCACTGAAGCTTTCTTT
once	TRBJ2-3	TRBV9	.	CASSRDLSRPSADTQYF	TGTGCCAGCAGCCGTGATTTGTCGCGGCCAAGTGCAGATACGCAGTATTTT
few	TRBJ2-2	TRBV2	TRBD2	CASWRERDTGELFF	TGTGCCAGCTGGCGGGAGCGCGACACCGGGGAGCTGTTTTTT
.	TRBJ2-2	TRBV14	.	CASSQGAYTGELFF	TGTGCCAGCAGCCAAGGGGCGTACACCGGGGAGCTGTTTTTT
.	TRBJ2-5	TRBV9	TRBD2	CASSVWVSGGLETQYF	TGTGCCAGCAGCGTTTGGGTTAGCGGGGGGCTGGAGACCCAGTACTTC
.	TRBJ2-6	TRBV7-2	TRBD1	CASSPTGGPGANVLTF	TGTGCCAGCAGCCCGACAGGGGGCCCTGGGGCCAACGTCCTGACTTTC
.	TRBJ1-2	TRBV7-2	.	CASSLAPGVYTF	TGTGCCAGCAGCTTAGCCCCTGGAGTCTACACCTTC
.	TRBJ1-5	TRBV6-5	.	CASSPHRYSNQPQHF	TGTGCCAGCAGTCCTCACAGGTATAGCAATCAGCCCCAGCATTTT
.	TRBJ2-5	TRBV6-5	.	CASSSYFQETQYF	TGTGCCAGCAGTTCCTACTTCCAAGAGACCCAGTACTTC
.	TRBJ1-1	TRBV4-2	.	CASSPVGWGDTEAFF	TGTGCCAGCAGCCCTGTCGGCTGGGGGGACACTGAAGCTTTCTTT
.	TRBJ2-7	TRBV5-1	.	CASSLAIRGGAEEQYF	TGCGCCAGCAGCTTGGCAATTAGGGGGGGAGCGGAAGAGCAGTACTTC